These 15 T cell receptor beta chains originate from one sample sequenced in a study of T cells in Graves' hyperthyroidism and ophthalmopathy. Regions amplified from RNA transcripts were the TCR beta CDR3 regions. The HTBI primer set was used in a first-round RT-PCR of the TCR CDR3. Each CDR3 protein gets one entry after TCRdb re-called the multiplex PCR reads with MiXCR. The table lists 300,000 to 450,000 distinct CDR3 sequences, around 13% of them singletons. Sequencing was done on a sample of blood. These receptors all come from a woman aged 60-75 years with Graves' hyperthyroidism.

This clonotype was found many times. This chain uses TRBV12-3 or TRBV12-4 with TRBJ2-1; the D gene is possibly TRBD2 (6 bases). This CDR3 has 13 amino acids. V was trimmed by 6 bases and J by 9 bases, leaving 15 bases between them. Here the CDR3 DNA reads TGTGCCAGCAGCCGGACGTTGGGAGGTGAGCAGTTCTTC. Translated, it gives CASSRTLGGEQFF.

This clonotype has a count of ten or more. This chain links TRBV9 with TRBJ2-7; tentatively, D is TRBD1 (5 bases). Germline CDR1 SGDLS, CDR2 YYNGEE. Trimming cost V 0 bases and J 2 bases, with 12 bases left between them. This CDR3 region has 15 residues. The CDR3 here is CASSVALGATYEQYF. The CDR3 coding sequence is TGTGCCAGCAGCGTAGCTCTTGGGGCAACCTACGAGCAGTACTTC. The complete variable domain, with remaining parts taken from reference TRBV9 and TRBJ2-7, reads DSGVTQTPKHLITATGQRVTLRCSPRSGDLSVYWYQQSLDQGLQFLIQYYNGEERAKGNILERFSAQQFPDLHSELNLSSLELGDSALYFCASSVALGATYEQYFGPGTRLTVT.

This clonotype was counted many times. The CDR3 spells CASRLASGTGLQETQYF. As DNA, the CDR3 is TGTGCCAGCAGGCTGGCTAGCGGGACCGGGCTACAAGAGACCCAGTACTTC. This chain uses TRBV12-3 or TRBV12-4 with TRBJ2-5, with 9 bases matching TRBD2. With V trimmed by 6 bases and J by 2 bases, 13 bases remained unmatched. The CDR3 contains 17 residues.

The CDR3 nucleotides are TGTGCCAGCTCACCTTTGGGACAGGGCCAAGAGACCCAGTACTTC. Amino acid sequence: CASSPLGQGQETQYF. J is TRBJ2-5 and V is TRBV18; 9 positions agree with TRBD1. Germline CDR1 KGHSH, CDR2 LQKENI. The CDR3 consists of 15 residues. The junction had 3 bases not matched to a gene; V was cut back by 3 bases and J by 1 base.

The sample holds many counts of this clonotype. The J gene is TRBJ2-7, the V gene TRBV28; 9 nucleotides align to TRBD1. Germline CDR1 and CDR2: MDHEN and SYDVKM. V shed 1 base and J 3 bases; nucleotides not matched to a gene: 4. This CDR3 region has 15 residues. Here the CDR3 reads CASSLFTGQGYEQYF. The CDR3 DNA is TGTGCCAGCAGTTTATTCACGGGACAGGGCTACGAGCAGTACTTC.

This clonotype was detected ten times or more. This chain connects TRBV11-2 to TRBJ2-6; D may be TRBD1 (6 bases). This CDR3 comprises 15 residues. Between the trimmed V and J ends, which lost 6 bases and 3 bases, there was a span of 12 bases. Germline V gene data show CDR1 as SGHAT and CDR2 as FQNNGV. CDR3 in DNA: TGTGCCAGCAGTTCCAGGGGACGTGGGGCCAACGTCCTGACTTTC. Its protein product is CASSSRGRGANVLTF.

This clonotype was observed at least ten times. V and J are TRBV28 and TRBJ2-3; D may be TRBD1 or TRBD2 (5 bases each). The CDR3 is 15 amino acids. Germline V gene sequence: CDR1 MDHEN, CDR2 SYDVKM. V lost 3 bases and J lost 3, with 13 bases in between. The CDR3 DNA reads as TGTGCCAGCAGTTTTTCAGGGACCGGTACAGATACGCAGTATTTT. This codes for CASSFSGTGTDTQYF.

This clonotype showed up many times. This rearrangement joins TRBV20-1 to TRBJ2-1; tentative D call: TRBD2 (5 bases). Germline CDR1 reads DFQATT; CDR2 reads SNEGSKA (reference sequence). With 4 bases removed from V and 0 bases from J, the gap between germline ends came to 10 bases. The CDR3 consists of 14 residues. CDR3 nucleotides: TGCAGTGCTATGAGGAGGAGCTCCTACAATGAGCAGTTCTTC. Its translation: CSAMRRSSYNEQFF.

This clonotype was counted many times. The chain uses TRBV2 and TRBJ2-2; D not resolved. Trimming cost V 7 bases and J 2 bases, with 11 bases left between them. The CDR3 spans 14 residues. Germline V gene lookup returns CDR1 SNHLY and CDR2 FYNNEI. CDR3 DNA sequence: TGTGCCAGCACCCGGGTCGGCAACACCGGGGAGCTGTTTTTT. Translation: CASTRVGNTGELFF.

This clonotype was observed many times. The V call is TRBV5-1, the J call TRBJ1-1, with 11 bases aligning to TRBD1. Germline assignment: CDR1 SGHRS and CDR2 YFSETQ. Unmatched junction bases numbered 5, after V lost 3 bases and J lost 1 base. The CDR3 totals 16 residues. The CDR3 loop is CASSSGQGARNTEAFF. CDR3 coding DNA: TGCGCCAGCAGCTCCGGACAGGGGGCTCGGAACACTGAAGCTTTCTTT.

This rearrangement joins TRBV14 to TRBJ2-7; 9 nucleotides line up with TRBD1. Germline CDR1 SGHDN, CDR2 FVKESK. The CDR3 runs to 19 residues. The junction had 16 bases not matched to a gene; V was cut back by 0 bases and J by 4 bases. For the CDR3, the DNA is TGTGCCAGCAGCCAAGAATCGGGACAGGGCGTCCACCTGCCTTACGAGCAGTACTTC. As protein: CASSQESGQGVHLPYEQYF. The full variable domain, completed using reference TRBV14 and TRBJ2-7, is EAGVTQFPSHSVIEKGQTVTLRCDPISGHDNLYWYRRVMGKEIKFLLHFVKESKQDESGMPNNRFLAERTGGTYSTLKVQPAELEDSGVYFCASSQESGQGVHLPYEQYFGPGTRLTVT.

The chain combines TRBV27 with TRBJ1-3; 8 bases are shared with TRBD1. The J segment lost 4 bases and the V segment lost 6 bases, leaving 2 bases of the junction unmatched. Germline V lookup: CDR1 MNHEY, CDR2 SMNVEV (reference sequence). This CDR3 region has 13 residues. The CDR3 region has the DNA TGTGCCAGCAGGGGGACAGGCGGAAACACCATATATTTT. Translating gives CASRGTGGNTIYF.

The chain uses TRBV12-3 or TRBV12-4 and TRBJ2-3, with D maybe TRBD1 (5 bases). V lost 8 bases and J 1 base, leaving 10 bases between the germline ends. The length of the CDR3 is 13 residues. The CDR3 sequence is CASLRGGTDTQYF. In DNA form, the CDR3 reads TGTGCCAGCTTAAGGGGTGGCACAGATACGCAGTATTTT.

This clonotype was recorded many times. The CDR3 here is CASTPMRGRGETQYF. The CDR3 DNA reads TGTGCCAGCACCCCGATGCGGGGGCGGGGAGAGACCCAGTACTTC. The chain joins TRBV11-2 to TRBJ2-5; the D gene is possibly TRBD2 (7 bases). CDR1 and CDR2 from the germline V gene are SGHAT and FQNNGV. The CDR3 loop spans 15 amino acids. The V gene lost 7 bases and the J gene lost 4 bases, with 19 bases spanning the gap.

Regarding this clonotype: One base away lies a much larger clone, so this may be a sequencing read error. The chain couples TRBV28 to TRBJ1-1; 8 bases fit TRBD1. V lost 5 bases, J lost 0 bases, and 2 bases stayed unmatched. CDR1 is MDHEN and CDR2 is SYDVKM in the germline V gene. The CDR3 is made up of 14 amino acids. In DNA form, the CDR3 reads TGTGCCAGCAGTGACAGGGGTATGAACACTGAAGCTTTCTTT. It specifies CASSDRGMNTEAFF.